The 16 T cell receptor beta chains below all came from one sample that was sequenced in a study of blood T cell repertoires in COVID-19. Clones were read by immunoSEQ multiplex PCR, and TCRdb kept only the in-frame ones, dropping some. The sample contains 55,000 to 85,000 clones, about 80% of which appear only once. Sequencing used peripheral blood. All receptors derive from an older woman with acute or convalescent COVID-19.

This chain connects TRBV18 to TRBJ2-1; TRBD2 aligns across 16 bases. The J segment lost 2 bases and the V segment lost 6 bases, leaving 7 bases of the junction unmatched. CDR3 length: 18 residues. Germline V gives CDR1 KGHSH, CDR2 LQKENI. CDR3 sequence: CASSPGTSGGATYNEQFF. Here the CDR3 DNA reads TGTGCCAGCTCGCCAGGGACTAGCGGGGGGGCTACCTACAATGAGCAGTTCTTC.

The sample holds a few counts of this clone. The chain links TRBV3-1 (or the pseudogene TRBV3-2) to TRBJ2-7, with D perhaps TRBD2 (5 bases). Germline values: CDR1 LGHDT, CDR2 YNNKEL (reference sequence). Trimming stripped 1 base from V and 3 bases from J, with 10 bases between. The CDR3 sequence is 14 residues long. The CDR3 is CASSQAGYVYEQYF. CDR3 DNA: TGTGCCAGCAGCCAAGCGGGATATGTCTACGAGCAGTACTTC.

This clone was observed a single time. J is TRBJ1-1 and V is TRBV28; D unclear. The CDR3 sequence is 13 residues long. From germline, CDR1 is MDHEN and CDR2 SYDVKM. V lost 8 bases and J lost 6, with 16 bases in between. The CDR3 loop reads CASSGTLGPEAFF. The DNA of the CDR3 is TGTGCCAGCTCCGGCACCCTGGGCCCTGAAGCTTTCTTT.

This clone was observed a few times. The rearrangement joins TRBV7-9 to TRBJ1-3, with D possibly being TRBD1 (5 bases). Deletions cut 4 bases from V and 4 bases from J, with 11 bases between. Germline V gene sequence: CDR1 SEHNR, CDR2 FQNEAQ (reference sequence). The CDR3 loop spans 14 amino acids. DNA for the CDR3: TGTGCCAGCAGCTCCGCGGGACCAGGAAACACCATATATTTT. Amino acid sequence: CASSSAGPGNTIYF.

The chain carries TRBV27 and TRBJ2-5; D possibly corresponds to TRBD1 (6 bases). The germline V gene has CDR1 MNHEY and CDR2 SMNVEV (reference sequence). V was shortened by 4 bases and J by 2 bases, with 11 bases between the two germline ends. This CDR3 comprises 14 residues. The chain's CDR3 is CASSSGVQQETQYF. DNA of the CDR3: TGTGCCAGCAGTTCAGGGGTTCAACAAGAGACCCAGTACTTC.

This clone has just a few counts. This rearrangement joins TRBV15 to TRBJ1-4; D gene uncertain. This CDR3 contains 13 residues. V gave up 0 bases and J gave up 4 bases, with 3 bases separating them. Germline CDR1 and CDR2: LNHNV and YYDKDF (reference sequence). DNA for the CDR3: TGTGCCACCAGCAGAGATATTAATGAAAAACTGTTTTTT. Encoded protein: CATSRDINEKLFF. The full variable domain, its missing parts supplied by reference TRBV15 and TRBJ1-4, is DAMVIQNPRYQVTQFGKPVTLSCSQTLNHNVMYWYQQKSSQAPKLLFHYYDKDFNNEADTPDNFQSRRPNTSFCFLDIRSPGLGDTAMYLCATSRDINEKLFFGSGTQLSVL.

The chain uses TRBV5-4 and TRBJ2-3; TRBD1 might be the D (6 bases). The V end lost 1 base, the J end lost 6 bases, and 24 bases lay between the germline ends. The CDR3 is made up of 18 amino acids. Germline V gives CDR1 SGHNT, CDR2 YYREEE (reference sequence). The CDR3 region is CASSLIAGASNIRDTQYF. The CDR3 DNA reads TGTGCCAGCAGCTTGATAGCAGGGGCCTCTAATATTAGGGATACGCAGTATTTT.

The V and J genes are TRBV30 and TRBJ1-2; TRBD1 matches at 8 bases. Trimming at V came to 0 bases and at J to 8 bases, leaving 2 bases not matched to a gene. CDR1 is GTSNPN, CDR2 SVGIG, per germline (reference sequence). CDR3 length: 12 residues. CDR3 loop: CAWSVGQAGYTF. The CDR3, as DNA: TGTGCCTGGAGTGTGGGACAGGCGGGCTACACCTTC.

This sequence joins TRBV28 and TRBJ1-5; D perhaps matches TRBD1 (6 bases). Trimming cost V 7 bases and J 1 base, with 14 bases left between them. Germline V CDR1 and CDR2: MDHEN, SYDVKM. This CDR3 is 15 amino acids long. The DNA of the CDR3 is TGTGCCAGCACTCTTCCCAGGGGAAGCAATCAGCCCCAGCATTTT. Encoded protein: CASTLPRGSNQPQHF.

V is TRBV6-5 and J is TRBJ2-1; TRBD2 aligns across 9 bases. Germline loops: CDR1 MNHEY, CDR2 SVGAGI. The CDR3 extends over 16 amino acids. The V gene end was trimmed by 2 bases and the J gene end by 2 bases; junction bases not matched to a gene: 4. The CDR3 spells CASSYGASGAYNEQFF. In DNA form, the CDR3 reads TGTGCCAGCAGTTACGGGGCTAGCGGGGCCTACAATGAGCAGTTCTTC.

The V call is TRBV2, the J call TRBJ2-3; the D gene is possibly TRBD1 (6 bases). CDR1 and CDR2 from the germline V gene are SNHLY and FYNNEI. The CDR3 is 15 amino acids. The germline V and J ends were trimmed by 7 bases and 4 bases, with 18 bases remaining between them. CDR3 residues: CASKAAGVGPDTQYF. For the CDR3, the DNA is TGTGCCAGCAAGGCGGCAGGGGTTGGTCCAGATACGCAGTATTTT.

The V gene is TRBV15, the J gene TRBJ1-5; TRBD1 is a possible D gene (6 bases). This CDR3 is built from 15 residues. V was clipped by 0 bases and J by 4 bases, with 10 bases between them. From germline, CDR1 is LNHNV and CDR2 YYDKDF (reference sequence). CDR3 sequence reads: CATSRDGGQNQPQHF. The CDR3 coding sequence is TGTGCCACCAGCAGAGATGGCGGACAGAATCAGCCCCAGCATTTT.

This clone was found a few times. The chain employs TRBV3-1 (or the pseudogene TRBV3-2) and TRBJ2-7, with D maybe TRBD1 (6 bases). This CDR3 contains 12 residues. Trimming stripped 2 bases from V and 7 bases from J, with 9 bases between. Germline V gives CDR1 LGHDT, CDR2 YNNKEL (reference sequence). Here the CDR3 DNA reads TGTGCCAGCAGCCAACCCCAGGGGGAGCAGTACTTC. Protein: CASSQPQGEQYF.

The sample holds a few counts of this clone. The genes are TRBV6-5 and TRBJ2-1, with TRBD2 identical over 8 bases. The CDR3 is made up of 15 amino acids. V shed 0 bases, J shed 9 bases, and the junction held 7 bases outside the gene matches. Germline V gives CDR1 MNHEY, CDR2 SVGAGI. CDR3 in DNA: TGTGCCAGCAGTTACTCGGGGACTAGTCGGGGTGAGCAGTTCTTC. Protein product: CASSYSGTSRGEQFF.

The chain has TRBV25-1 and TRBJ1-2; 8 positions match TRBD1. The CDR3 is 14 amino acids. CDR1 is MGHDK and CDR2 is SYGVNS in the germline V gene. V gave up 0 bases and J gave up 8 bases; unmatched junction bases: 5. CDR3 residues: CASSEYRGRGGYTF. In DNA form, the CDR3 reads TGTGCCAGCAGTGAATACAGGGGGCGCGGAGGCTACACCTTC.

This chain joins TRBV24-1 and TRBJ2-1, with 8 bases lining up with TRBD2. After removal of 4 bases from V and 1 base from J, the junction contained 5 bases not matched to a gene. The CDR3 is 16 amino acids. Germline V lookup: CDR1 KGHDR, CDR2 SFDVKD. The CDR3 DNA is TGTGCCACCAGTGACCCGGGACTAGGATCCTACAATGAGCAGTTCTTC. Its protein is CATSDPGLGSYNEQFF.